The next 19 T cell receptor beta chains were all read from a single sample in a study of OX40 agonist ivuxolimab in advanced cancers. The method was immunoSEQ multiplex PCR; TCRdb's version includes in-frame clones alone and lacks a portion of them. This table has over 100,000 clones, just over 90% appearing once. Sequencing was performed on CD4+ or CD8+ T cells sorted from blood, taken in a trial of the OX40 agonist ivuxolimab. These receptors were taken from an adult with an advanced solid tumor such as melanoma, head and neck, liver or kidney cancer.

The genes are TRBV6-5 and TRBJ1-5; 11 bases line up with TRBD1. Germline V gives CDR1 MNHEY, CDR2 SVGAGI. The CDR3 is made up of 16 amino acids. Trimming cost V 4 bases and J 7 bases; bases outside gene matches: 9. The CDR3 nucleotides are TGTGCCAGCAGTTCTCGGACAGGGGGCAAGGAGCAGCCCCAGCATTTT. Its translation: CASSSRTGGKEQPQHF.

This chain connects TRBV2 to TRBJ1-5; D is undetermined. Trimming took off 6 bases at V and 6 bases at J, with 15 bases between the two ends. Germline V gene sequence: CDR1 SNHLY, CDR2 FYNNEI. CDR3 size: 14 residues. The CDR3: CASRSRRDGQPQHF. In DNA form, the CDR3 reads TGTGCCAGCAGGAGCAGGAGGGATGGTCAGCCCCAGCATTTT.

The chain is built from TRBV5-1 and TRBJ2-2, with 8 bases matching TRBD2. J gave up 4 bases and V 1 base, and 6 bases lay outside the gene matches. Germline CDR1 is SGHRS and CDR2 is YFSETQ. There are 16 residues in the CDR3. CDR3 residues: CASSLRTSGGTGELFF. The CDR3 nucleotides read TGCGCCAGCAGCTTGAGAACTAGCGGTGGCACCGGGGAGCTGTTTTTT.

CDR3 in amino acids: CASSLAGQGIMNTEAFF. The CDR3 DNA reads TGCGCCAGCAGCTTGGCCGGACAGGGAATCATGAACACTGAAGCTTTCTTT. The V and J genes are TRBV5-1 and TRBJ1-1; 8 nucleotides agree with TRBD1. Germline loops: CDR1 SGHRS, CDR2 YFSETQ. The CDR3 consists of 17 residues. The J segment lost 0 bases and the V segment lost 0 bases, leaving 7 bases of the junction unmatched.

The gene calls are TRBV5-6 and TRBJ1-6; D uncertain. V was pared by 2 bases and J by 7 bases, with 16 bases between. The CDR3 sequence is 16 residues long. Germline CDR1 reads SGHDT; CDR2 reads YYEEEE. The CDR3 sequence: CASSLWGSGLNSPLHF. The CDR3 coding sequence is TGTGCCAGCAGCTTATGGGGTTCCGGACTGAATTCACCCCTCCACTTT.

The chain carries TRBV19 and TRBJ1-5, with 7 nucleotides matching TRBD1. The germline V gene has CDR1 LNHDA and CDR2 SQIVND (reference sequence). V shed 5 bases, J shed 7 bases, and the junction held 5 bases outside the gene matches. The CDR3 spans 13 residues. The DNA of the CDR3 is TGTGCCAGTAGTGACAGGGAAGTCCAGCCCCAGCATTTT. Residues: CASSDREVQPQHF.

The chain joins TRBV2 to TRBJ2-1; a possible D gene is TRBD1 (6 bases). The germline gives CDR1 SNHLY, CDR2 FYNNEI. V gave up 6 bases and J gave up 5 bases, with 11 bases separating them. The CDR3 totals 13 residues. CDR3: CASRLQGDNEQFF. CDR3 nucleotide sequence: TGTGCCAGCAGATTACAGGGAGACAATGAGCAGTTCTTC.

This clone was recorded only once. V usage is TRBV5-5 and J usage is TRBJ1-4; a weak D match, TRBD1 (6 bases). This CDR3 contains 16 residues. Germline V gene data show CDR1 as SGHKS and CDR2 as YYEKEE (reference sequence). V was shortened by 0 bases and J by 3 bases, with 12 bases between the two germline ends. The CDR3 bases are TGTGCCAGCAGCTTGGGCGGGGCAGGGGCTAATGAAAAACTGTTTTTT. Amino acid sequence: CASSLGGAGANEKLFF.

The V gene is TRBV6-5, the J gene TRBJ1-1; no firm D call. The germline V gene encodes CDR1 MNHEY and CDR2 SVGAGI. The germline V and J ends were trimmed by 5 bases and 0 bases, with 7 bases remaining between them. CDR3 size: 13 residues. CDR3 bases: TGTGCCAGCAGTAGAGGTATGAACACTGAAGCTTTCTTT. It codes for CASSRGMNTEAFF.

This chain links TRBV18 with TRBJ2-7; no reliable D call. Per germline, CDR1 KGHSH and CDR2 LQKENI. The CDR3 runs to 14 residues. V was shortened by 3 bases and J by 0 bases, with 9 bases between the two germline ends. The chain's CDR3 is CASSPIESSYEQYF. CDR3 coding DNA: TGTGCCAGCTCACCCATCGAGAGCTCCTACGAGCAGTACTTC.

This chain uses TRBV28 with TRBJ1-1, with a tentative D call TRBD1 (5 bases). CDR3 size: 14 residues. Looked up from germline, CDR1 is MDHEN and CDR2 is SYDVKM. Trimming took 6 bases from V and 2 from J, leaving 13 bases between them. CDR3 loop: CASSRWTTNTEAFF. Written as DNA, the CDR3 is TGTGCCAGCAGCCGATGGACAACAAACACTGAAGCTTTCTTT.

The chain joins TRBV13 to TRBJ2-7; the match to TRBD2 covers 7 bases. CDR1 and CDR2 (germline): PRHDT, FYEKMQ (reference sequence). The CDR3 has 16 residues. J gave up 2 bases and V 5 bases, and 12 bases lay outside the gene matches. The CDR3, as DNA: TGTGCCAGCAGCCCCGCTGGCGGGGGAGCGGCCTACGAGCAGTACTTC. Protein product: CASSPAGGGAAYEQYF. Drawing the rest from reference TRBV13 and TRBJ2-7, the complete variable domain is AAGVIQSPRHLIKEKRETATLKCYPIPRHDTVYWYQQGPGQDPQFLISFYEKMQSDKGSIPDRFSAQQFSDYHSELNMSSLELGDSALYFCASSPAGGGAAYEQYFGPGTRLTVT.

The J gene is TRBJ1-1, the V gene TRBV28; the match to TRBD1 covers 8 bases. The CDR3 loop spans 15 amino acids. With V trimmed by 1 base and J by 5 bases, 6 bases remained unmatched. Germline V CDR1 and CDR2: MDHEN, SYDVKM. The CDR3 spells CASSLYTGGGTEAFF. The CDR3, as DNA: TGTGCCAGCAGTTTATATACAGGGGGTGGGACTGAAGCTTTCTTT. The full variable domain, with the rest looked up from reference TRBV28 and TRBJ1-1, is DVKVTQSSRYLVKRTGEKVFLECVQDMDHENMFWYRQDPGLGLRLIYFSYDVKMKEKGDIPEGYSVSREKKERFSLILESASTNQTSMYLCASSLYTGGGTEAFFGQGTRLTVV.

The genes are TRBV5-1 and TRBJ2-7; no clear D gene. Germline CDR1 SGHRS, CDR2 YFSETQ. CDR3 length: 11 amino acids. With 0 bases removed from V and 5 bases from J, the gap between germline ends came to 3 bases. The chain's CDR3 is CASSLEHEQYF. The CDR3 DNA reads TGCGCCAGCAGCTTGGAACACGAGCAGTACTTC. The whole variable domain, remainder taken from reference TRBV5-1 and TRBJ2-7, is KAGVTQTPRYLIKTRGQQVTLSCSPISGHRSVSWYQQTPGQGLQFLFEYFSETQRNKGNFPGRFSGRQFSNSRSEMNVSTLELGDSALYLCASSLEHEQYFGPGTRLTVT.

V and J are TRBV5-4 and TRBJ2-3; D ambiguous. CDR3 size: 14 residues. Germline CDR1 SGHNT, CDR2 YYREEE (reference sequence). The V end lost 2 bases, the J end lost 2 bases, and 9 bases lay between the germline ends. CDR3 sequence: CASSLDTFTDTQYF. The CDR3 bases are TGTGCCAGCAGCTTAGACACCTTCACAGATACGCAGTATTTT. The full variable domain, rest sourced from reference TRBV5-4 and TRBJ2-3, is ETGVTQSPTHLIKTRGQQVTLRCSSQSGHNTVSWYQQALGQGPQFIFQYYREEENGRGNFPPRFSGLQFPNYSSELNVNALELDDSALYLCASSLDTFTDTQYFGPGTRLTVL.

This clone has a single count. The J gene is TRBJ2-7, the V gene TRBV6-6; either TRBD1 or TRBD2 may supply D (5 bases each). The ends were cut back, 5 bases at V and 5 bases at J, with 19 bases in the middle. This CDR3 has 15 residues. Per germline, CDR1 MNHNY and CDR2 SVGAGI (reference sequence). The DNA for the CDR3 is TGTGCCAGCAGTGGAGGCTGGGGCGAGTTCGACGAGCAGTACTTC. It specifies CASSGGWGEFDEQYF.

This CDR3 is CASSLAGGGYEQYF. The CDR3 nucleotides read TGTGCCAGCAGCTTGGCAGGGGGTGGTTACGAGCAGTACTTC. The chain uses TRBV5-4 and TRBJ2-7, with 7 bases lining up with TRBD1. Trimming at V came to 0 bases and at J to 4 bases, leaving 4 bases not matched to a gene. This CDR3 contains 14 residues. Germline CDR1 is SGHNT and CDR2 is YYREEE (reference sequence).

To note about this clone: The junction shows a germline mismatch at one end, possibly a read error. The chain links TRBV7-9 to TRBJ2-2; the match to TRBD2 covers 10 bases. In germline, CDR1 is SEHNR, CDR2 FQNEAQ (reference sequence). This CDR3 has 16 residues. The DNA of the CDR3 is TGTGCCAGCAGCCTAGCGGGAGTAGGGAACACCGGGGAGCTGTTTTTT. Amino acids: CASSLAGVGNTGELFF.

The chain couples TRBV9 to TRBJ2-7, with 9 nucleotides matching TRBD1. The CDR3 is 15 residues long. Trimming removed 0 bases from V and 6 bases from J; junction bases left unmatched: 7. The V gene's germline CDR1 is SGDLS and CDR2 YYNGEE. The CDR3 protein is CASSVEQGQGSEQYF. The CDR3 DNA reads TGTGCCAGCAGCGTAGAGCAGGGACAGGGAAGCGAGCAGTACTTC.